This passage covers 23 T cell receptor beta chains from one sample sequenced in a study of blood T cell repertoires in COVID-19. TCRdb keeps only in-frame clones here, not all; method: immunoSEQ multiplex PCR. The table lists about 100,000 clones, 91% of them singletons. The specimen sequenced was peripheral blood. All receptors come from a man between 60 and 75 years old with acute or convalescent COVID-19.

The CDR3 coding sequence is TGCGCCAGCAGTTTGTTTACCGGGACTAGCGGAAGCACAGATACGCAGTATTTT. Protein sequence: CASSLFTGTSGSTDTQYF. The V gene is TRBV5-1, the J gene TRBJ2-3; 11 nucleotides match TRBD2. Trimming at V came to 5 bases and at J to 0 bases, leaving 11 bases not matched to a gene. CDR1 SGHRS and CDR2 YFSETQ come from the germline V gene. The CDR3 consists of 18 residues.

There are a few counts of this clone. CDR3 DNA: TGTGCCAGCTCCCGCGCGGGTGTGAACACTGAAGCTTTCTTT. Translating gives CASSRAGVNTEAFF. The chain employs TRBV18 and TRBJ1-1; D is ambiguous. The CDR3 is 14 amino acids. Per the germline V gene, CDR1 is KGHSH and CDR2 is LQKENI. The V end was cut by 6 bases, the J end by 0 bases, with 11 bases between.

This sequence joins TRBV10-1 and TRBJ1-4; 10 bases fit TRBD1. Per the germline V gene, CDR1 is WNHNN and CDR2 is SYGVQD (reference sequence). V lost 2 bases and J lost 1; bases outside the gene matches: 10. This CDR3 is 19 amino acids long. The CDR3 loop is CASSETSRTGGLTNEKLFF. The CDR3 DNA sequence: TGCGCCAGCAGTGAGACAAGCAGGACAGGGGGGTTAACTAATGAAAAACTGTTTTTT.

The J gene is TRBJ1-5, the V gene TRBV5-8; D is perhaps TRBD1 (6 bases). Germline CDR1 SGHTS, CDR2 YDEGEE. The CDR3 is made up of 15 amino acids. The germline V and J ends were trimmed by 3 bases and 0 bases, with 10 bases remaining between them. CDR3 bases: TGTGCCAGCAGCTCCCGGGACACTAGCAATCAGCCCCAGCATTTT. It encodes CASSSRDTSNQPQHF.

This rearrangement joins TRBV3-1 (or the pseudogene TRBV3-2) to TRBJ1-4; no reliable D call. CDR3 size: 12 residues. Germline V lookup: CDR1 LGHDT, CDR2 YNNKEL (reference sequence). Trimming stripped 0 bases from V and 10 bases from J, with 6 bases between. CDR3 region: CASSQDRGKLFF. CDR3 nucleotides: TGTGCCAGCAGCCAAGATCGAGGAAAACTGTTTTTT.

The chain combines TRBV12-5 with TRBJ2-5, with no clear D. The germline V gene has CDR1 LGHNT and CDR2 FRNRAP. Deletions cut 3 bases from V and 5 bases from J, with 7 bases between. The CDR3 has 12 residues. The CDR3 DNA reads as TGTGCTAGTGGTTTCATTGCGGAGACCCAGTACTTC. Its translation is CASGFIAETQYF.

The rearrangement uses TRBV3-1 (or the pseudogene TRBV3-2) and TRBJ2-3, with D unresolved. Trimming took off 3 bases at V and 14 bases at J, with 18 bases between the two ends. CDR3 size: 13 residues. Germline lookup yields CDR1 LGHDT and CDR2 YNNKEL (reference sequence). CDR3 amino acids: CASSQSAHDMGYF. The CDR3 DNA reads as TGTGCCAGCAGCCAGAGCGCCCACGATATGGGGTATTTT.

This clone was observed a single time. The gene calls are TRBV5-6 and TRBJ1-2; maybe TRBD1 (5 bases). V lost 4 bases, J lost 0 bases, and 13 bases lay in between. Per germline, CDR1 SGHDT and CDR2 YYEEEE. The CDR3 totals 15 residues. The CDR3 loop reads CASSPTALSNYGYTF. CDR3 nucleotide sequence: TGTGCCAGCAGCCCGACAGCCCTCTCTAACTATGGCTACACCTTC.

The chain joins TRBV23-1 to TRBJ2-7; tentative D call: TRBD2 (6 bases). TRBV23-1 is an open reading frame, and its role is uncertain. This CDR3 region has 14 residues. The V gene lost 7 bases and the J gene lost 2 bases, with 15 bases spanning the gap. This CDR3 is CASTPLGGTYEQYV. For the CDR3, the DNA is TGCGCCAGCACCCCTTTGGGCGGGACCTACGAGCAGTACGTC.

The chain recombines TRBV2 with TRBJ2-2, with D hard to call. The germline V and J ends were trimmed by 4 bases and 7 bases, with 10 bases remaining between them. The CDR3 is 13 amino acids. The germline V gene has CDR1 SNHLY and CDR2 FYNNEI. CDR3 nucleotide sequence: TGTGCCAGCAGTGCAGTTGCACGCGGGGAGCTGTTTTTT. Translated, it gives CASSAVARGELFF.

This chain uses TRBV27 with TRBJ1-2; 8 bases map to TRBD1. Unmatched junction bases numbered 11, after V lost 4 bases and J lost 7 bases. Germline V CDR1 and CDR2: MNHEY, SMNVEV (reference sequence). CDR3 length: 15 residues. This CDR3 is CASSSITGGRGGYTF. CDR3 coding DNA: TGTGCCAGCAGTTCCATAACAGGGGGGAGGGGTGGCTACACCTTC.

The rearrangement links TRBV10-2 to TRBJ1-5; 9 bases map to TRBD1. The CDR3 length is 14 residues. CDR1 is WSHSY, CDR2 SAAADI, per germline. Trimming removed 4 bases from V and 6 bases from J; junction bases left unmatched: 4. The CDR3 region has the DNA TGCGCCAGCAGTGTAACAGGGGGCCGTCAGCCCCAGCATTTT. Residues: CASSVTGGRQPQHF.

The chain uses TRBV11-2 and TRBJ2-3; D perhaps matches TRBD1 (6 bases). From germline, CDR1 is SGHAT and CDR2 FQNNGV. This CDR3 is built from 15 residues. V dropped 4 bases and J dropped 3 bases, with 14 bases sitting between them. CDR3 sequence reads: CASSYLQGRTDTQYF. CDR3 in DNA: TGTGCCAGCAGCTACTTACAGGGTCGTACAGATACGCAGTATTTT.

V gene TRBV6-5 combines with J gene TRBJ1-2; 8 positions agree with TRBD1. Germline assignment: CDR1 MNHEY and CDR2 SVGAGI. V gave up 7 bases and J gave up 4 bases; unmatched junction bases: 11. This CDR3 region has 15 residues. CDR3 DNA sequence: TGTGCCAGCATCCCTCCAATGGGGACAGGCTATGGCTACACCTTC. The encoded protein is CASIPPMGTGYGYTF.

The J gene is TRBJ1-4, the V gene TRBV19, with D maybe TRBD1 (5 bases). The germline CDR1 and CDR2 sequences are LNHDA and SQIVND (reference sequence). CDR3 length equals 15 residues. V was clipped by 1 base and J by 7 bases, with 13 bases between them. The CDR3 region has the DNA TGTGCCAGTAGTATAGCTCAGGGTAGGTCTGAAAAACTGTTTTTT. The encoded protein is CASSIAQGRSEKLFF.

The chain uses TRBV5-1 and TRBJ1-1; 8 bases map to TRBD1. Germline CDR1 is SGHRS and CDR2 is YFSETQ. The CDR3 consists of 17 residues. J lost 0 bases, V lost 1 base, and 8 bases had no gene match. The chain's CDR3 is CASSLSVSGGMNTEAFF. The CDR3 region has the DNA TGCGCCAGCAGCTTGTCAGTGTCAGGGGGCATGAACACTGAAGCTTTCTTT.

The chain couples TRBV15 to TRBJ2-1; weak D call: TRBD1 (6 bases). V was pared by 0 bases and J by 15 bases, with 18 bases between. The CDR3 has 14 residues. The germline gives CDR1 LNHNV, CDR2 YYDKDF (reference sequence). The CDR3 loop is CATSRERGWDPPFF. Here the CDR3 DNA reads TGTGCCACCAGCAGAGAAAGGGGGTGGGACCCTCCGTTCTTC.

V is TRBV18 and J is TRBJ1-3, with 7 bases aligning to TRBD1. This CDR3 has 16 residues. V lost 5 bases, J lost 4 bases, and 11 bases stayed unmatched. Germline CDR1 is KGHSH and CDR2 is LQKENI. This CDR3 is CASSEKTGQTGNTIYF. CDR3 sequence (DNA): TGTGCCAGCTCAGAAAAGACAGGGCAGACCGGAAACACCATATATTTT.

This sequence joins TRBV2 and TRBJ2-3; D ambiguous. This CDR3 spans 12 amino acids. V dropped 6 bases and J dropped 5 bases, with 9 bases sitting between them. Looked up from germline, CDR1 is SNHLY and CDR2 is FYNNEI. CDR3 loop: CASSDYGDTQYF. CDR3 coding DNA: TGTGCCAGCAGCGATTACGGAGATACGCAGTATTTT.

The rearrangement links TRBV5-4 to TRBJ1-4; 7 positions agree with TRBD1. V lost 4 bases, J lost 3 bases, and 9 bases stayed unmatched. The CDR3 extends over 16 amino acids. Germline V CDR1 and CDR2: SGHNT, YYREEE (reference sequence). The CDR3 is CASSRDRAVANEKLFF. The CDR3 region has the DNA TGTGCCAGCAGCCGCGACAGGGCAGTAGCTAATGAAAAACTGTTTTTT. The full variable domain, its missing parts supplied by reference TRBV5-4 and TRBJ1-4, is ETGVTQSPTHLIKTRGQQVTLRCSSQSGHNTVSWYQQALGQGPQFIFQYYREEENGRGNFPPRFSGLQFPNYSSELNVNALELDDSALYLCASSRDRAVANEKLFFGSGTQLSVL.

The chain uses TRBV27 and TRBJ2-5; 8 nucleotides agree with TRBD1. Germline-derived CDR1 and CDR2 are MNHEY and SMNVEV (reference sequence). The CDR3 has 15 residues. V dropped 2 bases and J dropped 3; count of bases not matched to a gene: 5. CDR3 amino acids: CASSLGSTGEETQYF. CDR3 bases: TGTGCCAGCAGTTTAGGTTCGACAGGGGAAGAGACCCAGTACTTC.

The CDR3 spells CASRPLGGIERNEKLFF. The DNA of the CDR3 is TGTGCCAGCAGACCGCTCGGGGGAATCGAGAGAAATGAAAAACTGTTTTTT. The J gene is TRBJ1-4, the V gene TRBV27; the D gene is possibly TRBD1 (5 bases). In germline, CDR1 is MNHEY, CDR2 SMNVEV (reference sequence). CDR3 length equals 17 residues. V lost 6 bases and J lost 5, with 22 bases in between.

The CDR3 DNA is TGTGCCAGCAGCCGGACAGGGGGGAACACTGAAGCTTTCTTT. Residues: CASSRTGGNTEAFF. The chain joins TRBV3-1 (or the pseudogene TRBV3-2) to TRBJ1-1, with 10 bases identical to TRBD1. CDR1 is LGHDT, CDR2 YNNKEL, per germline (reference sequence). The CDR3 covers 14 residues. V was clipped by 4 bases and J by 1 base; unmatched bases: 0.